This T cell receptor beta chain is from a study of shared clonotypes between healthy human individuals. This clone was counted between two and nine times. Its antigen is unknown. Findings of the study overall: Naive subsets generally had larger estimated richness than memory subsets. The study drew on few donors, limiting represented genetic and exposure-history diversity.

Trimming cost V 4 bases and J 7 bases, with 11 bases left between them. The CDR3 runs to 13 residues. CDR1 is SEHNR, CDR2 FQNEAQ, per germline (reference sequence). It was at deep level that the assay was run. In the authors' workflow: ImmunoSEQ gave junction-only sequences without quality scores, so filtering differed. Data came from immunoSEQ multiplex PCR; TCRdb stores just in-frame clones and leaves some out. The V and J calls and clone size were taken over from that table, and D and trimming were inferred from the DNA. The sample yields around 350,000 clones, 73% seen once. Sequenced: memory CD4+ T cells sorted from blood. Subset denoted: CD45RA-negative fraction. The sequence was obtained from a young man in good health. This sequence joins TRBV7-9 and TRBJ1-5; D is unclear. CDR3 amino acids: CASSSQLGQPQHF. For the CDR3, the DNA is TGTGCCAGCAGCTCCCAACTCGGGCAGCCCCAGCATTTT.